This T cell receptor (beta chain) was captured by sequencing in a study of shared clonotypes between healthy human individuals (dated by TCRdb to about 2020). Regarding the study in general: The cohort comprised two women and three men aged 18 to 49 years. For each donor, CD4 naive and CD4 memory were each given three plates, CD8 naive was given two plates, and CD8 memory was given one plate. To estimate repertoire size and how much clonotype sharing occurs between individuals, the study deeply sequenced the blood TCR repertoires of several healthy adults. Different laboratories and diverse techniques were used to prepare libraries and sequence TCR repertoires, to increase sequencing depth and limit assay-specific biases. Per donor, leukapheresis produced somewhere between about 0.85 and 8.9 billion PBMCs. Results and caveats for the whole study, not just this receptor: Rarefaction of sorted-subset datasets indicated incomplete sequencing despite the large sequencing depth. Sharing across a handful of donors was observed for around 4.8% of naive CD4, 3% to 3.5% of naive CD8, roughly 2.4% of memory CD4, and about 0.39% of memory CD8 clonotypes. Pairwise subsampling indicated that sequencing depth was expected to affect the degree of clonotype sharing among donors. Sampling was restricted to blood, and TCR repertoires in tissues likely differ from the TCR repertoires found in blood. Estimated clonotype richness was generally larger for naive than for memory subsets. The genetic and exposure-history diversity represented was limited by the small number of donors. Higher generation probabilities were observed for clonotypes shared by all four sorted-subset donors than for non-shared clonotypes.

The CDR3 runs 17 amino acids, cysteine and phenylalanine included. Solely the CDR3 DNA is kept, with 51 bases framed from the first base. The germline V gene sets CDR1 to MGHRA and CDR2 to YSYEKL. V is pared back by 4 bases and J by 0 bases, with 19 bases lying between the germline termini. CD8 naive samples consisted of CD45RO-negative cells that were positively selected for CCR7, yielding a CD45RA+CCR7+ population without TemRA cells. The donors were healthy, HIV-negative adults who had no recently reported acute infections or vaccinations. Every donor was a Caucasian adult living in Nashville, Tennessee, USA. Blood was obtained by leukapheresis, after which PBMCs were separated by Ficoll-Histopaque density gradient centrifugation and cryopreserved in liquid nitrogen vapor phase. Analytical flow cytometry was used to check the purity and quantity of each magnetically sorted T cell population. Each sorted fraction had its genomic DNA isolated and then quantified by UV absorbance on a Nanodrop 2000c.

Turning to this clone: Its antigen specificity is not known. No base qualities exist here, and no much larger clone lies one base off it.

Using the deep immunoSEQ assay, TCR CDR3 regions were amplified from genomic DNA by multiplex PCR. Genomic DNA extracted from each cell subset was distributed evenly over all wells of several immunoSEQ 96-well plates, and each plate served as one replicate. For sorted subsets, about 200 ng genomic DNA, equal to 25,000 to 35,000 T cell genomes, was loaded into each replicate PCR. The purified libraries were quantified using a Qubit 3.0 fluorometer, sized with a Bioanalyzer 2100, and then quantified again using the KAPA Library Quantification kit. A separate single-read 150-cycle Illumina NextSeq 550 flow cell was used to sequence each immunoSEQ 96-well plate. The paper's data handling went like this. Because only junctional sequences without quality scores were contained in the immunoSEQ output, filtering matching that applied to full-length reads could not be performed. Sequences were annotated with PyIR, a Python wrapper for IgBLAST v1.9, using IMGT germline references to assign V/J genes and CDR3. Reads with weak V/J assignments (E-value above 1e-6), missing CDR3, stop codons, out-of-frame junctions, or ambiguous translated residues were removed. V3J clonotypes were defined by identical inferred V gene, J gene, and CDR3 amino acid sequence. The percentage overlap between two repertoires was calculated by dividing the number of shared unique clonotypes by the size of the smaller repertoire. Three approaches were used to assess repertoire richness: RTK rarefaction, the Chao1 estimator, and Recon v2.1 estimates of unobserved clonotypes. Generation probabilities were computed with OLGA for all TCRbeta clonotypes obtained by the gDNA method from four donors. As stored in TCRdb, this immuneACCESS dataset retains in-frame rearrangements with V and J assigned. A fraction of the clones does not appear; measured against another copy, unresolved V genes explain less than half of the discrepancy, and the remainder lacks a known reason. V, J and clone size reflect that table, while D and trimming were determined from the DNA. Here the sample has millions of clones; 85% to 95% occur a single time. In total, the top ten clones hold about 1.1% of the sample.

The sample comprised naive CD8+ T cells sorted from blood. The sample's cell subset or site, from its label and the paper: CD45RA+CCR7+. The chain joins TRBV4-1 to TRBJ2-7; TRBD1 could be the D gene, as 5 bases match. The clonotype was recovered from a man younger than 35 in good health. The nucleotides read TGCGCCAGCAGCCCGTGGCTCCGTACAGACAGCTCCTACGAGCAGTACTTC. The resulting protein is CASSPWLRTDSSYEQYF.